These 26 T cell receptor beta chains originate from one sample sequenced in a study of shared clonotypes between healthy human individuals. TCRdb's copy holds only in-frame clones and misses some; the assay was immunoSEQ multiplex PCR. Of 2 million to 2.5 million clones in the sample, approximately 94% were seen once. The sequenced sample consisted of naive CD4+ T cells sorted from blood. Subset given: CD45RA+ positively selected. Receptors originate from a man aged 18 to 30 in good health.

In regard to this clone: Within the sample, other DNA sequences also encode this same CDR3. CDR3 coding DNA: TGTGCCAGCAGCTTAGCTTTAGGACAAGAGACCCAGTACTTC. It specifies CASSLALGQETQYF. The genes are TRBV7-2 and TRBJ2-5; D gene uncertain. The germline V gene has CDR1 SGHTA and CDR2 FQGNSA. Trimming removed 0 bases at V and 2 bases at J, with 7 bases between. The length of the CDR3 is 14 residues.

The chain has TRBV7-2 and TRBJ1-5; 7 bases are a match to TRBD1. The length of the CDR3 is 13 residues. V trimming: 3 bases; J trimming: 9 bases; junction bases outside the gene matches: 5. From germline, CDR1 is SGHTA and CDR2 FQGNSA. The CDR3 bases are TGTGCCAGCAGCTTCGGGACAGACCTGCCCCAGCATTTT. It encodes CASSFGTDLPQHF.

The rearrangement uses TRBV4-3 and TRBJ1-4; D is uncertain. Germline assignment: CDR1 LGHNA and CDR2 YSLEER. The CDR3 runs 18 residues. V shed 1 base and J shed 0 bases, with 15 bases lying between them. CDR3 DNA: TGCGCCAGCAGCCAAGTTATCCCCTCATCGGCAACTAATGAAAAACTGTTTTTT. Its translation is CASSQVIPSSATNEKLFF.

The chain combines TRBV5-4 with TRBJ2-1, with 7 bases identical to TRBD2. Germline V gene data show CDR1 as SGHNT and CDR2 as YYREEE (reference sequence). The CDR3 contains 15 residues. The trim removed 4 bases at V and 0 bases at J, leaving 4 bases unmatched. CDR3 protein: CASSDGGSSYNEQFF. CDR3 DNA sequence: TGTGCCAGCAGCGATGGCGGGAGCTCCTACAATGAGCAGTTCTTC.

In this sample, this clone turned up once. CDR3: CASSSVSGTNTEAFF. The CDR3 coding sequence is TGTGCCAGCAGCTCAGTCTCCGGGACCAACACTGAAGCTTTCTTT. The genes are TRBV5-4 and TRBJ1-1; TRBD1 is a possible D gene (5 bases). Germline CDR1 SGHNT, CDR2 YYREEE (reference sequence). CDR3 length: 15 residues. V dropped 3 bases and J dropped 2 bases, with 14 bases sitting between them.

The V call is TRBV5-1, the J call TRBJ2-3, with D tentatively TRBD1 (6 bases). The CDR3 is 16 amino acids. V gave up 0 bases and J gave up 2 bases, with 13 bases separating them. In germline, CDR1 is SGHRS, CDR2 YFSETQ. The CDR3 spells CASSLVAGAVTDTQYF. CDR3 nucleotides: TGCGCCAGCAGCTTGGTTGCAGGGGCAGTCACAGATACGCAGTATTTT.

The rearrangement uses TRBV6-6 and TRBJ2-3, with 9 positions matching TRBD2. Germline CDR1 reads MNHNY; CDR2 reads SVGAGI (reference sequence). V lost 6 bases to trimming and J lost 6 bases; unmatched junction nucleotides: 13. This CDR3 has 16 amino acids. CDR3 in amino acids: CASRAPLVSGGDTQYF. For the CDR3, the DNA is TGTGCCAGCAGGGCCCCTTTGGTCAGCGGGGGGGATACGCAGTATTTT.

Concerning this clone: Other nucleotide sequences in the sample specify the same CDR3. This chain connects TRBV6-5 to TRBJ1-2; no clear D. V was cut by 2 bases and J by 7 bases, with 8 bases left in between. CDR1 is MNHEY, CDR2 SVGAGI, per germline. The CDR3 loop spans 12 amino acids. This CDR3 reads CASSYPQGGYTF. CDR3 in DNA: TGTGCCAGCAGTTACCCGCAAGGTGGCTACACCTTC.

V is TRBV10-3 and J is TRBJ2-5; TRBD2 aligns across 7 bases. The CDR3 extends over 15 amino acids. V lost 4 bases, J lost 1 base, and 6 bases stayed unmatched. Germline V gene data show CDR1 as ENHRY and CDR2 as SYGVKD. CDR3 sequence: CAISVGRGGQETQYF. In DNA form, the CDR3 reads TGTGCCATCAGTGTTGGGAGGGGCGGCCAAGAGACCCAGTACTTC.

The chain combines TRBV11-2 with TRBJ1-3, with 12 bases that match TRBD1. The germline V gene has CDR1 SGHAT and CDR2 FQNNGV. J lost 1 base, V lost 1 base, and 5 bases had no gene match. This CDR3 contains 18 residues. The CDR3 nucleotides read TGTGCCAGCAGCTTAGTAGCGGGACAGGGGGCTTCTGGAAACACCATATATTTT. Encoded protein: CASSLVAGQGASGNTIYF.

The chain recombines TRBV7-3 with TRBJ2-7; D gene uncertain. CDR1 is SGHTA and CDR2 is FQGTGA in the germline V gene. The CDR3 runs 14 residues. V was trimmed by 3 bases and J by 3 bases, leaving 12 bases between them. The CDR3 is CASSLEQGNYEQYF. In DNA form, the CDR3 reads TGTGCCAGCAGCTTGGAGCAAGGGAACTACGAGCAGTACTTC. The complete variable domain, with remaining parts taken from reference TRBV7-3 and TRBJ2-7, reads GAGVSQTPSNKVTEKGKYVELRCDPISGHTALYWYRQSLGQGPEFLIYFQGTGAADDSGLPNDRFFAVRPEGSVSTLKIQRTERGDSAVYLCASSLEQGNYEQYFGPGTRLTVT.

This clone was detected only once. The CDR3, as DNA: TGTGCCAGCGGCCTTCACAATGAGCAGTTCTTC. Protein sequence: CASGLHNEQFF. The V call is TRBV11-2, the J call TRBJ2-1; D not certain. Trimming left V 8 bases short and J 5 bases short, with 7 bases between. The V gene's germline CDR1 is SGHAT and CDR2 FQNNGV. The CDR3 contains 11 residues.

In regard to this clone: Other DNA sequences of this sample code for an identical CDR3. The V and J genes are TRBV28 and TRBJ2-3; TRBD2 might be the D (6 bases). The germline V gene encodes CDR1 MDHEN and CDR2 SYDVKM. The CDR3 length is 14 residues. V was pared by 5 bases and J by 1 base, with 10 bases between. CDR3 sequence: CASSRGGGTDTQYF. The CDR3 DNA sequence: TGTGCCAGCAGTCGAGGCGGGGGCACAGATACGCAGTATTTT.

This clone has just a few counts. The chain combines TRBV7-9 with TRBJ1-5, with D possibly matching TRBD1 (6 bases). Per germline, CDR1 SEHNR and CDR2 FQNEAQ (reference sequence). Between the trimmed V and J ends, which lost 5 bases and 5 bases, there was a span of 13 bases. The CDR3 is made up of 14 amino acids. The CDR3 coding sequence is TGTGCCAGCAGCACGACAGGAATTCATCAGCCCCAGCATTTT. Translated, it gives CASSTTGIHQPQHF.

The chain joins TRBV20-1 to TRBJ1-5; D ambiguous. Trimming removed 3 bases from V and 4 bases from J, with 4 bases in between. Germline CDR1 and CDR2: DFQATT and SNEGSKA (reference sequence). The CDR3 has 11 amino acids. The CDR3 nucleotides read TGCAGTGCTAGCCCTAATCAGCCCCAGCATTTT. Translation gives CSASPNQPQHF.

The chain has TRBV5-1 and TRBJ2-2; possibly TRBD2 for D (5 bases). CDR1 and CDR2 from the germline V gene are SGHRS and YFSETQ. CDR3 length: 15 amino acids. The germline V and J ends were trimmed by 4 bases and 1 base, with 11 bases remaining between them. The CDR3 loop reads CASSPERGNTGELFF. Written as DNA, the CDR3 is TGCGCCAGCAGCCCTGAACGGGGGAACACCGGGGAGCTGTTTTTT.

The chain couples TRBV15 to TRBJ1-3; no reliable D call. Germline-derived CDR1 and CDR2 are LNHNV and YYDKDF (reference sequence). V lost 0 bases and J lost 1, with 10 bases in between. The CDR3 totals 16 residues. In DNA form, the CDR3 reads TGTGCCACCAGCAGAGATCCAAGTACATCTGGAAACACCATATATTTT. This encodes CATSRDPSTSGNTIYF.

The rearrangement uses TRBV2 and TRBJ2-1; 9 positions agree with TRBD1. The ends lost 6 bases at V and 3 bases at J; junction bases unmatched: 3. This CDR3 contains 14 residues. In germline, CDR1 is SNHLY, CDR2 FYNNEI. The CDR3 spells CASSDRGNYNEQFF. The CDR3 DNA follows: TGTGCCAGCAGCGACAGGGGGAACTACAATGAGCAGTTCTTC.

This chain connects TRBV14 to TRBJ2-2; TRBD1 or TRBD2 may be the D gene (6 bases each). Trimming took 3 bases from V and 2 from J, leaving 16 bases between them. The CDR3 length is 17 residues. Germline V CDR1 and CDR2: SGHDN, FVKESK. The CDR3 nucleotides are TGTGCCAGCAGCCACGGGACAACAGGACTAAACACCGGGGAGCTGTTTTTT. Translation gives CASSHGTTGLNTGELFF.

CDR3 in amino acids: CASKVAGSGNTIYF. Written as DNA, the CDR3 is TGTGCCAGTAAAGTCGCGGGATCTGGAAACACCATATATTTT. The chain joins TRBV19 to TRBJ1-3; D is unclear. Germline lookup yields CDR1 LNHDA and CDR2 SQIVND (reference sequence). The V gene lost 7 bases and the J gene lost 1 base, with 11 bases spanning the gap. CDR3 length: 14 residues.

The chain carries TRBV9 and TRBJ1-5, with D uncertain. The CDR3 is 14 residues long. V shed 0 bases and J shed 6 bases, with 10 bases lying between them. From germline, CDR1 is SGDLS and CDR2 YYNGEE. DNA of the CDR3: TGTGCCAGCAGCGTAGGTTCAGTACCTCAGCCCCAGCATTTT. It translates to CASSVGSVPQPQHF.

The V gene is TRBV5-1, the J gene TRBJ2-7, with 10 bases identical to TRBD1. Losses at the gene ends were 4 bases for V and 3 bases for J; bases not matched to a gene: 7. The CDR3 extends over 15 amino acids. CDR1 SGHRS and CDR2 YFSETQ come from the germline V gene. The chain's CDR3 is CASSEGQGSFYEQYF. CDR3 nucleotide sequence: TGCGCCAGCAGCGAGGGACAGGGGTCATTCTACGAGCAGTACTTC.

This chain uses TRBV15 with TRBJ1-2; the D gene is possibly TRBD1 (5 bases). CDR1 is LNHNV and CDR2 is YYDKDF in the germline V gene (reference sequence). The CDR3 runs 13 residues. The germline V and J ends were trimmed by 2 bases and 6 bases, with 10 bases remaining between them. The CDR3 DNA reads TGTGCCACCAGCAGACCCGGACACCATGGCTACACCTTC. Its protein product is CATSRPGHHGYTF.

V gene TRBV6-9 combines with J gene TRBJ1-1; D is unresolved. The CDR3 has 15 residues. In germline, CDR1 is MNHGY, CDR2 SVAAGI. V was clipped by 2 bases and J by 1 base, with 11 bases between them. CDR3 protein: CASSYIEGRNTEAFF. The CDR3 coding sequence is TGTGCCAGCAGTTATATCGAGGGCAGGAACACTGAAGCTTTCTTT.

Of note for this clone: This same CDR3 is encoded by further DNA sequences in the sample. The chain employs TRBV5-1 and TRBJ2-7, with D possibly TRBD1 on 5 matching bases. CDR1 and CDR2 from the germline V gene are SGHRS and YFSETQ. V gave up 0 bases and J gave up 2 bases, with 9 bases separating them. The CDR3 runs to 14 residues. Written as DNA, the CDR3 is TGCGCCAGCAGCTTGGGGACACACACCTACGAGCAGTACTTC. Protein product: CASSLGTHTYEQYF.

The gene calls are TRBV27 and TRBJ2-4; 8 bases match TRBD1. Germline-derived CDR1 and CDR2 are MNHEY and SMNVEV (reference sequence). Trimming took 4 bases from V and 6 from J; bases not matched to a gene: 11. The CDR3 totals 16 residues. The CDR3 loop reads CASSSPGQVGRNIQYF. The DNA of the CDR3 is TGTGCCAGCAGTTCACCGGGACAGGTGGGGAGAAACATTCAGTACTTC.